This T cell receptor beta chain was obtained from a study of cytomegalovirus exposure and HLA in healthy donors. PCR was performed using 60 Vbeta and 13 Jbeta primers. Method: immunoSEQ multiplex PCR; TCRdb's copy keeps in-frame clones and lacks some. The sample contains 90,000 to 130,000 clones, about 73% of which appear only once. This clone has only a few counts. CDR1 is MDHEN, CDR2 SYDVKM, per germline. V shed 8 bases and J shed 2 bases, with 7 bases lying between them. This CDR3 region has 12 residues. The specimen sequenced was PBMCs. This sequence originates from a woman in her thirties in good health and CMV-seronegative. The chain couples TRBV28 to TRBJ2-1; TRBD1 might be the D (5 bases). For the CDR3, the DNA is TGTGCCAGCGGGGCCCCCTACAATGAGCAGTTCTTC. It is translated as CASGAPYNEQFF.